Presented here are 6 T cell receptor beta chains from one specimen sequenced in a study of PD-L1 blockade in urothelial cancer. Clones were read by immunoSEQ multiplex PCR, and TCRdb kept only the in-frame ones, dropping some. The sample consists of roughly 130,000 clones, 84% of them appearing once. Stated time point: pretreatment peripheral blood. Specimen: PBMCs, collected around atezolizumab (anti-PD-L1) treatment. The receptors stem from a man over 45 with urothelial cancer.

The rearrangement joins TRBV19 to TRBJ1-5; possible D gene TRBD1, 6 bases. V was pared by 6 bases and J by 9 bases, with 21 bases between. The CDR3 is made up of 15 amino acids. Germline V gives CDR1 LNHDA, CDR2 SQIVND (reference sequence). Here the CDR3 DNA reads TGTGCCAGTAGAAGACAGGAAAGGGGTGTTTCGCCCCAGCATTTT. Its protein is CASRRQERGVSPQHF.

This sequence joins TRBV30 and TRBJ2-5; D call uncertain. Trimming cost V 4 bases and J 2 bases, with 8 bases left between them. CDR1 is GTSNPN and CDR2 is SVGIG in the germline V gene (reference sequence). The CDR3 is 12 residues long. This CDR3 reads CAWNSGQETQYF. In nucleotides, the CDR3 is TGTGCCTGGAACTCGGGTCAAGAGACCCAGTACTTC.

This chain links TRBV28 with TRBJ2-7, with D perhaps matching TRBD2 (6 bases). Germline V gene sequence: CDR1 MDHEN, CDR2 SYDVKM. The CDR3 spans 14 residues. The V end was cut by 3 bases, the J end by 2 bases, with 11 bases between. CDR3 bases: TGTGCCAGCAGTTTTTTCGGGAGCCCCTACGAGCAGTACTTC. It yields the protein CASSFFGSPYEQYF.

This clone was detected only once. CDR3 amino acids: CASSFIGRTGELFF. In DNA, the CDR3 is TGTGCCAGCAGCTTTATAGGGAGGACCGGGGAGCTGTTTTTT. The rearrangement links TRBV5-6 to TRBJ2-2; the D gene is possibly TRBD2 (6 bases). The CDR3 is made up of 14 amino acids. In germline, CDR1 is SGHDT, CDR2 YYEEEE. The germline V and J ends were trimmed by 2 bases and 5 bases, with 10 bases remaining between them.

V usage is TRBV15 and J usage is TRBJ2-6, with D tentatively TRBD1 (6 bases). The CDR3 totals 17 residues. Germline V CDR1 and CDR2: LNHNV, YYDKDF (reference sequence). The V end lost 0 bases, the J end lost 2 bases, and 11 bases lay between the germline ends. CDR3 amino acids: CATSRDRTGTGANVLTF. CDR3 sequence (DNA): TGTGCCACCAGCAGAGATCGTACAGGGACTGGGGCCAACGTCCTGACTTTC.

This chain uses TRBV7-2 with TRBJ2-1; 12 nucleotides line up with TRBD2. CDR3 size: 15 residues. From germline, CDR1 is SGHTA and CDR2 FQGNSA. With V trimmed by 5 bases and J by 9 bases, 8 bases remained unmatched. The CDR3 coding sequence is TGTGCCAGCAGCCCCCGGACTAGCGGGACAAGTGAGCAGTTCTTC. The encoded protein is CASSPRTSGTSEQFF.